One and the same sample provided the 5 T cell receptor beta chains below, sequenced in a study of neurological immune-mediated disorders. TCRdb independently ran MiXCR on the 5' RACE reads; one entry per CDR3 protein. The sample yields roughly 60,000 distinct CDR3 sequences, around 3.5% seen once. Sequences were obtained from PBMCs. Receptor source: a woman younger than 45 with multiple sclerosis.

Many counts were recorded for this clonotype. V and J are TRBV7-2 and TRBJ1-4; D gene unclear. Germline V gene sequence: CDR1 SGHTA, CDR2 FQGNSA. Trimming took 2 bases from V and 4 from J, leaving 11 bases between them. The CDR3 has 15 amino acids. This CDR3 is CASSLSGSSNEKLFF. In DNA form, the CDR3 reads TGTGCCAGCAGCTTATCGGGGAGTAGTAATGAAAAACTGTTTTTT.

This clonotype was counted many times. The chain links TRBV6-1 to TRBJ2-5, with 7 nucleotides matching TRBD1. Looked up from germline, CDR1 is MNHNS and CDR2 is SASEGT. This CDR3 has 13 residues. The V gene end was trimmed by 5 bases and the J gene end by 5 bases; junction bases not matched to a gene: 5. The CDR3 nucleotides read TGTGCCAGCAGTAGGGGGCTGGCGGAGACCCAGTACTTC. This sequence encodes CASSRGLAETQYF.

This clonotype was observed many times. The rearrangement uses TRBV20-1 and TRBJ2-2; 8 bases map to TRBD1. There are 14 residues in the CDR3. The germline V gene has CDR1 DFQATT and CDR2 SNEGSKA (reference sequence). Unmatched junction bases numbered 7, after V lost 3 bases and J lost 7 bases. Here the CDR3 reads CSARGQGAGGELFF. In DNA form, the CDR3 reads TGCAGTGCTAGGGGTCAGGGGGCTGGCGGGGAGCTGTTTTTT.

This clonotype was seen repeatedly, ten times or more. V gene TRBV5-1 combines with J gene TRBJ1-1; a weak D match, TRBD1 (5 bases). Trimming took 3 bases from V and 4 from J, leaving 7 bases between them. This CDR3 spans 12 amino acids. Germline V gives CDR1 SGHRS, CDR2 YFSETQ. CDR3 in amino acids: CASSSGGTEAFF. The CDR3 coding sequence is TGCGCCAGCAGCTCCGGGGGCACTGAAGCTTTCTTT.

This clonotype turned up a few times. Here the CDR3 omits its conserved ending phenylalanine or tryptophan, so a read error is the likely source. The chain is built from TRBV27 and TRBJ1-2; D may be TRBD1 (6 bases). Germline V gene sequence: CDR1 MNHEY, CDR2 SMNVEV (reference sequence). Trimming removed 0 bases from V and 10 bases from J, with 15 bases in between. CDR3 length: 14 amino acids. The DNA of the CDR3 is TGTGCCAGCAGTTTATCGGGACGACAGGATTCCTACACCTGC. This gives the protein CASSLSGRQDSYTC.